This T cell receptor beta chain was profiled in a study of blood T cell repertoires in COVID-19. Study context: COVID-19 samples collected from the United States, Italy and Spain covered acute and convalescent phases. Sources were T cells, B-cell-depleted T cells, or PBMCs; the material itself was cDNA or gDNA.

Methods used by the authors: Estimation of nucleated cell counts was performed using reference gene primer amplification. Profiling relied on immunoSEQ multiplex PCR, and the TCRdb table lists in-frame clones only, not all of them. That table furnishes V, J and clone size, whereas the DNA furnished D and trimming. The table lists approximately 150,000 clones, around 81% of them singletons. The sequencing sample was made of peripheral blood. The receptor comes from a man aged 65 to 85 with active or convalescent COVID-19.

The CDR3 DNA reads as TGCAGCGTTGCAGGGTATGAGGTGAACACTGAAGCTTTCTTT. Translated: CSVAGYEVNTEAFF. The chain joins TRBV29-1 to TRBJ1-1, with D possibly TRBD1 on 5 matching bases. The CDR3 extends over 14 amino acids. CDR1 SQVTM and CDR2 ANQGSEA come from the germline V gene. With 4 bases removed from V and 0 bases from J, the gap between germline ends came to 12 bases.